This T cell receptor beta chain was recorded in a study of blood T cell repertoires in COVID-19. On the study more broadly: Samples came from the United States, Italy and Spain, spanning acute and convalescent COVID-19. Sources were T cells, B-cell-depleted T cells, or PBMCs; the material itself was cDNA or gDNA.

This clone showed up just once. Original processing notes: For nucleated cells, counts were estimated from reference gene primer amplification. Profiled with immunoSEQ multiplex PCR; TCRdb holds only in-frame clones, not every one. V, J and clone size derive from that table, while D and trimming were established from the DNA sequence. The repertoire consists of 95,000 to 110,000 clones, with 84% occurring once and the leading ten covering roughly 4.6%. Germline CDR1 is MGHRA and CDR2 is YSYEKL. The CDR3 totals 19 residues. After removal of 0 bases from V and 1 base from J, the junction contained 10 bases not matched to a gene.

The origin of this receptor is a human donor in a cohort sampled during active COVID-19. Sequencing was carried out using peripheral blood. This sequence joins TRBV4-1 and TRBJ2-5; 11 bases are shared with TRBD2. Here the CDR3 reads CASSQEKIAGGASQETQYF. As DNA, the CDR3 is TGCGCCAGCAGCCAAGAAAAGATAGCGGGAGGGGCAAGCCAAGAGACCCAGTACTTC.